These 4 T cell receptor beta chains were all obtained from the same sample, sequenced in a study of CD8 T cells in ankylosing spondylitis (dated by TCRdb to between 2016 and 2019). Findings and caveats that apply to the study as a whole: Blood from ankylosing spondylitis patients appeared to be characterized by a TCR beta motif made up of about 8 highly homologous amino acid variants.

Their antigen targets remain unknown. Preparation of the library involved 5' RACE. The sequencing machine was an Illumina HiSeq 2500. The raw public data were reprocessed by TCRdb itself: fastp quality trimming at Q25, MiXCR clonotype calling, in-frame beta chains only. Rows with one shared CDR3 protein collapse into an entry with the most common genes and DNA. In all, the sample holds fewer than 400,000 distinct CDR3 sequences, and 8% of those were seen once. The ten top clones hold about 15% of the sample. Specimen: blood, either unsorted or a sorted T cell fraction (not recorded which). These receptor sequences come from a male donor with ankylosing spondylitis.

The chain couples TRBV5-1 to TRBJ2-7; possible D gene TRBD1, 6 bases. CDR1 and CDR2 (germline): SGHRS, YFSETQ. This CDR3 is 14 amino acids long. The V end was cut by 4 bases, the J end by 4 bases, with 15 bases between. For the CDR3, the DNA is TGCGCCAGCAGCCCCGAAGGCAGGGGTTACGAGCAGTACTTC. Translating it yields CASSPEGRGYEQYF.

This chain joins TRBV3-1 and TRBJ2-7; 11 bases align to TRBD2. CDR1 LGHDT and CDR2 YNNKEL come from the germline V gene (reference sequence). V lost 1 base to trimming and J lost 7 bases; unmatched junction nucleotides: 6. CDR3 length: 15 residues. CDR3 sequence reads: CASSQALAGVGEQYF. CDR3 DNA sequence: TGTGCCAGCAGCCAAGCACTAGCGGGAGTAGGTGAGCAGTACTTC.

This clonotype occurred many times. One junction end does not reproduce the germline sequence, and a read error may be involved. The CDR3 loop reads CAISEWYGGNSNQPQHF. Here the CDR3 DNA reads TGTGCCATCAGCGAGTGGTACGGGGGCAATAGCAATCAGCCCCAGCATTTT. The genes are TRBV10-3 and TRBJ1-5; perhaps TRBD1 as D (6 bases). Per germline, CDR1 ENHRY and CDR2 SYGVKD. This CDR3 is built from 17 residues.

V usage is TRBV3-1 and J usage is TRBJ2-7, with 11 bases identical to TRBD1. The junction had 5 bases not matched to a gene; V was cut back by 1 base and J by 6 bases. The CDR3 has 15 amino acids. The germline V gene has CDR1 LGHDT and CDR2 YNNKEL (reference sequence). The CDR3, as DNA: TGTGCCAGCAGCCAAGGGACAGGGGGCTGGTTCGAGCAGTACTTC. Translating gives CASSQGTGGWFEQYF.